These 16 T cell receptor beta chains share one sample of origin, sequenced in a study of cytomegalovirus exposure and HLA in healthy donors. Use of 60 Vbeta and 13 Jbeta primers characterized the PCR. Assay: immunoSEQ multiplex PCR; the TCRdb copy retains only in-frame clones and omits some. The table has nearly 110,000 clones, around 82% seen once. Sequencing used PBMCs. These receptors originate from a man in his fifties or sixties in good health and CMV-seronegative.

This chain's CDR3 is CASSQDRGTHEQYF. The CDR3 region has the DNA TGCGCCAGCAGCCAGGACAGGGGGACCCACGAGCAGTACTTC. V usage is TRBV4-3 and J usage is TRBJ2-7; 10 nucleotides line up with TRBD1. V gave up 3 bases and J gave up 5 bases; unmatched junction bases: 4. The CDR3 is made up of 14 amino acids. Germline values: CDR1 LGHNA, CDR2 YSLEER.

The CDR3 spells CAGDRADTEAFF. The CDR3 nucleotides are TGTGCCGGTGACAGGGCGGACACTGAAGCTTTCTTT. The V call is TRBV30, the J call TRBJ1-1, with TRBD1 matching 7 bases. This CDR3 contains 12 residues. CDR1 and CDR2 (germline): GTSNPN, SVGIG (reference sequence). Losses at the gene ends were 8 bases for V and 3 bases for J; bases not matched to a gene: 6.

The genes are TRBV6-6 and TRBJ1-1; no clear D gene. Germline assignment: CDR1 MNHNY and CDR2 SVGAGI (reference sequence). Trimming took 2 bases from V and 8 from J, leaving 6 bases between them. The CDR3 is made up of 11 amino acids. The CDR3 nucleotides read TGTGCCAGCAGTTACCCTGCGGAAGCTTTCTTT. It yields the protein CASSYPAEAFF.

The CDR3 loop reads CASRSSEGSAEAFF. The CDR3, as DNA: TGTGCCAGCAGGTCCTCGGAGGGCTCAGCTGAAGCTTTCTTT. V usage is TRBV6-6 and J usage is TRBJ1-1, with D uncertain. The CDR3 runs to 14 residues. CDR1 MNHNY and CDR2 SVGAGI come from the germline V gene (reference sequence). Trimming took 6 bases from V and 6 from J, leaving 17 bases between them.

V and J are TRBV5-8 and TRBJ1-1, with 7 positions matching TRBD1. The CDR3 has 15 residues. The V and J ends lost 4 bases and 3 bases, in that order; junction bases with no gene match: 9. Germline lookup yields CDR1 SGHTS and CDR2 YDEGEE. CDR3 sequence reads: CASSHETGSYTEAFF. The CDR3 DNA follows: TGTGCCAGCAGCCACGAGACAGGGTCCTACACTGAAGCTTTCTTT.

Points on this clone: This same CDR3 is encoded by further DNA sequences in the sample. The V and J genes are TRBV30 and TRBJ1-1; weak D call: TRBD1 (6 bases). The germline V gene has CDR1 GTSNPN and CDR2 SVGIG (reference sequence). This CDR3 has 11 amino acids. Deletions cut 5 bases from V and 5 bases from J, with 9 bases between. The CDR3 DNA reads TGTGCCTGGGGCAGGGGTACTGAAGCTTTCTTT. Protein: CAWGRGTEAFF.

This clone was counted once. The CDR3 DNA reads TGTGCCATCAGGGGGCCCAGAGATACGCAGTATTTT. Translating it yields CAIRGPRDTQYF. The chain couples TRBV7-6 to TRBJ2-3, with 8 nucleotides matching TRBD1. V shed 10 bases, J shed 5 bases, and the junction held 5 bases outside the gene matches. Germline V lookup: CDR1 SGHVS, CDR2 FNYEAQ. The CDR3 is made up of 12 amino acids.

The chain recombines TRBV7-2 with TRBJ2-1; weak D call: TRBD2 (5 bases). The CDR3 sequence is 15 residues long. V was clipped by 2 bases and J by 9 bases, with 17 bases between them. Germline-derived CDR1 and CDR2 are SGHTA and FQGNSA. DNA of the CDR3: TGTGCCAGCAGCTTAAGAGGAACAGTAGAGGGTGAGCAGTTCTTC. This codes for CASSLRGTVEGEQFF.

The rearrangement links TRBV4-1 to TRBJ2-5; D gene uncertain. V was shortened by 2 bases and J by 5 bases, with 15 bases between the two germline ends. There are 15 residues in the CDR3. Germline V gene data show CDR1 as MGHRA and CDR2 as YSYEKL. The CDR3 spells CASSQTLSRYETQYF. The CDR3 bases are TGCGCCAGCAGCCAAACACTCTCTAGATACGAGACCCAGTACTTC.

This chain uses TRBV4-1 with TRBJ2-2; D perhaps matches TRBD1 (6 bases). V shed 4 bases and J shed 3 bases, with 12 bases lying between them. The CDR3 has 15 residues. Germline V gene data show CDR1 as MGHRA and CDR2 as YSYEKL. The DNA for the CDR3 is TGCGCCAGCAGCCCACGGACAGAATACACCGGGGAGCTGTTTTTT. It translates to CASSPRTEYTGELFF.

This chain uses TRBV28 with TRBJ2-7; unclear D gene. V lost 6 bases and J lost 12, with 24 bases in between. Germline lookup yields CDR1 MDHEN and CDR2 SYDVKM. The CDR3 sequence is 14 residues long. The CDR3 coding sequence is TGTGCCAGCAGAAATGGATCCGGCCTTTTTGTGCGGTACGTC. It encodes CASRNGSGLFVRYV.

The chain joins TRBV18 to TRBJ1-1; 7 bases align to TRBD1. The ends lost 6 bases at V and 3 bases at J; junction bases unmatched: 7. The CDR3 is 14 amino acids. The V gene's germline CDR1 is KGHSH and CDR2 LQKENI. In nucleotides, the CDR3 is TGTGCCAGCTCCATACAGGGGTGGGACACTGAAGCTTTCTTT. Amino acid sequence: CASSIQGWDTEAFF.

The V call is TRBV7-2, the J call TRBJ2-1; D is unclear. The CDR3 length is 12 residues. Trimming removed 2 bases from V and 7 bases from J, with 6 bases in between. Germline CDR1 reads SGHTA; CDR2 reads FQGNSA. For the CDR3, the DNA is TGTGCCAGCAGCTTATATTTGAATGAGCAGTTCTTC. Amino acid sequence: CASSLYLNEQFF.

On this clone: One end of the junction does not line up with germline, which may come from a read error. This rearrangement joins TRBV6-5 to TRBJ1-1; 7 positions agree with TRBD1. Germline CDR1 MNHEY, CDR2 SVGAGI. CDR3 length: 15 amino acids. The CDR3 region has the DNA TGTGCCAGCAGTTACTCGAACAGGGGAAACAGTGAAGCTTTCTTT. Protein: CASSYSNRGNSEAFF.

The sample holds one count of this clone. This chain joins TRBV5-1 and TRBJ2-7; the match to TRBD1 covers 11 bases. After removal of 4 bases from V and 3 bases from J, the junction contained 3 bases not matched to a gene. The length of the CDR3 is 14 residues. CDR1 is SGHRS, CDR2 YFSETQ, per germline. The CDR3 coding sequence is TGCGCCAGCAGCCCGGGGACAGGGGGCTACGAGCAGTACGTC. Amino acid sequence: CASSPGTGGYEQYV.

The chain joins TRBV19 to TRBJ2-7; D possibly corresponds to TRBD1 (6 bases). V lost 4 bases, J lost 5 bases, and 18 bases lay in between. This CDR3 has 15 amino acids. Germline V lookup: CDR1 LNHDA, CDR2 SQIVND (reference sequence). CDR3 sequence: CASSTRDKGVHEQYF. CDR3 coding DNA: TGTGCCAGTAGTACCCGGGATAAGGGGGTCCACGAGCAGTACTTC.